These 27 T cell receptor beta chains came from one sample sequenced in a study of neurological immune-mediated disorders. TCRdb re-called the 5' RACE reads with MiXCR, one entry per CDR3 protein. The table records just under 60,000 distinct CDR3 sequences, 2% to 2.5% of them present only once. The sequenced sample was PBMCs. The receptors were sampled from a man aged 50 to 60 with multiple sclerosis.

This clonotype was seen repeatedly, ten times or more. The V and J genes are TRBV7-2 and TRBJ2-1, with D unclear. Germline CDR1 and CDR2: SGHTA and FQGNSA. Trimming took off 0 bases at V and 6 bases at J, with 6 bases between the two ends. The CDR3 is 13 residues long. The CDR3 sequence: CASSLAGVNEQFF. The CDR3 bases are TGTGCCAGCAGCTTAGCTGGGGTCAATGAGCAGTTCTTC.

In its sample, this clonotype was seen many times. The rearrangement links TRBV15 to TRBJ2-3, with TRBD2 as a possible D gene (5 bases). Germline V lookup: CDR1 LNHNV, CDR2 YYDKDF (reference sequence). CDR3 length: 10 residues. Trimming removed 8 bases at V and 10 bases at J, with 10 bases between. The CDR3 sequence is CATGGFAQYF. The CDR3 DNA reads TGTGCCACCGGCGGGTTTGCGCAGTATTTT.

This clonotype has ten or more counts. V usage is TRBV28 and J usage is TRBJ2-1, with no clear D. CDR1 and CDR2 (germline): MDHEN, SYDVKM. The ends were cut back, 3 bases at V and 13 bases at J, with 13 bases in the middle. The CDR3 sequence is 12 residues long. The CDR3 spells CASSFVRVLQFF. CDR3 nucleotide sequence: TGTGCCAGCAGTTTCGTCCGGGTTTTACAGTTCTTC.

This clonotype was counted at least ten times. The rearrangement links TRBV6-5 to TRBJ1-4; D is perhaps TRBD1 (6 bases). Germline CDR1 and CDR2: MNHEY and SVGAGI. The CDR3 is 14 residues long. V shed 2 bases and J shed 8 bases, with 12 bases lying between them. CDR3 DNA sequence: TGTGCCAGCAGTTACGTCGGGGGCTTAGAAAAACTGTTTTTT. Its translation is CASSYVGGLEKLFF.

The table lists this clonotype with many counts. The chain employs TRBV7-2 and TRBJ2-7, with a weak D call TRBD1 (5 bases). This CDR3 is 13 amino acids long. The germline V gene encodes CDR1 SGHTA and CDR2 FQGNSA. The germline V and J ends were trimmed by 4 bases and 2 bases, with 9 bases remaining between them. This CDR3 is CASSSKGPYEQYF. The CDR3 nucleotides are TGTGCCAGCAGCTCAAAGGGGCCCTACGAGCAGTACTTC.

This clonotype was seen many times. This sequence joins TRBV12-3 or TRBV12-4 and TRBJ1-3; no clear D gene. The CDR3 has 13 residues. With 8 bases removed from V and 0 bases from J, the gap between germline ends came to 8 bases. CDR3 loop: CASWDNSGNTIYF. For the CDR3, the DNA is TGTGCCAGCTGGGATAACTCTGGAAACACCATATATTTT.

This clonotype was detected many times. The chain couples TRBV20-1 to TRBJ2-2, with TRBD2 matching over 9 bases. CDR1 and CDR2 from the germline V gene are DFQATT and SNEGSKA (reference sequence). The CDR3 is 15 amino acids. Trimming cost V 6 bases and J 4 bases; bases outside gene matches: 9. The CDR3 nucleotides read TGCAGTGCCCCGCGGGGGGGGGCGGGCACCGGGGAGCTGTTTTTT. As protein: CSAPRGGAGTGELFF.

The sample holds many counts of this clonotype. CDR3 region: CASSVEARTTGNTIYF. The DNA of the CDR3 is TGTGCCAGCAGCGTAGAGGCACGGACAACTGGAAACACCATATATTTT. The chain is built from TRBV9 and TRBJ1-3, with D perhaps matching TRBD1 (5 bases). Trimming removed 0 bases at V and 2 bases at J, with 12 bases between. Germline loops: CDR1 SGDLS, CDR2 YYNGEE. The CDR3 spans 16 residues.

This clonotype was recorded many times. The chain carries TRBV7-2 and TRBJ2-2; 7 bases line up with TRBD1. The germline V gene encodes CDR1 SGHTA and CDR2 FQGNSA. The V and J ends lost 4 bases and 5 bases, in that order; junction bases with no gene match: 4. This CDR3 region has 14 residues. The CDR3 nucleotides are TGTGCCAGCAGCTCCTCCAGGGGGACCGGGGAGCTGTTTTTT. It codes for CASSSSRGTGELFF.

The chain combines TRBV7-2 with TRBJ2-1, with TRBD2 identical over 9 bases. This CDR3 is 12 amino acids long. With 5 bases clipped from V and 9 bases from J, the junction kept 2 bases outside the gene matches. Per germline, CDR1 SGHTA and CDR2 FQGNSA. For the CDR3, the DNA is TGTGCCAGCAGCAATAGCGGGGGTGAGCAGTTCTTC. Translated, it gives CASSNSGGEQFF.

In this sample, this clonotype turned up many times. The chain has TRBV7-2 and TRBJ1-5; D call uncertain. In germline, CDR1 is SGHTA, CDR2 FQGNSA. Trimming shortened V by 0 bases and J by 5 bases, and 8 bases separated the two germline ends. The CDR3 extends over 14 amino acids. The CDR3 bases are TGTGCCAGCAGCTTAGCCGCGGGAGATCAGCCCCAGCATTTT. Protein sequence: CASSLAAGDQPQHF.

As concerns this clonotype: A much larger clone differs by one base, so this may be a read error. The J gene is TRBJ2-5, the V gene TRBV4-2; D uncertain. CDR1 is LGHNA and CDR2 is YNFKEQ in the germline V gene. CDR3 length equals 15 residues. V shed 0 bases and J shed 1 base, with 9 bases lying between them. The CDR3 here is CASSQDRTIQETQYF. The CDR3 DNA is TGTGCCAGCAGCCAAGATAGGACGATCCAAGAGACCCAGTACTTC.

In its sample, this clonotype was seen many times. This rearrangement joins TRBV9 to TRBJ2-7; D gene uncertain. Between the trimmed V and J ends, which lost 0 bases and 3 bases, there was a span of 16 bases. Germline lookup yields CDR1 SGDLS and CDR2 YYNGEE. This CDR3 comprises 16 residues. In DNA form, the CDR3 reads TGTGCCAGCAGCGTAGCTCCCCAGGCGACGATCTACGAGCAGTACTTC. Protein sequence: CASSVAPQATIYEQYF.

This clonotype was found a few times. At one of its ends the junction is not consistent with the germline gene, which may arise from a read error. The gene calls are TRBV3-1 and TRBJ1-6; D is possibly TRBD1 (5 bases). This CDR3 is 14 amino acids long. CDR1 is LGHDT, CDR2 YNNKEL, per germline (reference sequence). The CDR3 sequence: CASSQGDTGSPLHF. DNA of the CDR3: TGCGCCAGCAGCCAAGGGGATACGGGTTCACCCCTCCACTTT.

At least ten counts were recorded for this clonotype. The chain uses TRBV27 and TRBJ2-1; TRBD2 might be the D (5 bases). CDR3 length equals 15 residues. V lost 6 bases, J lost 0 bases, and 12 bases lay in between. The germline V gene has CDR1 MNHEY and CDR2 SMNVEV (reference sequence). As DNA, the CDR3 is TGTGCCAGCAGGGGTAGCGCTCGCTCCTACAATGAGCAGTTCTTC. The encoded protein is CASRGSARSYNEQFF.

This clonotype was counted ten times or more. The chain is built from TRBV5-5 and TRBJ2-5, with D perhaps matching TRBD1 (5 bases). V lost 1 base, J lost 3 bases, and 19 bases lay in between. The CDR3 extends over 17 amino acids. Germline CDR1 SGHKS, CDR2 YYEKEE (reference sequence). The DNA of the CDR3 is TGTGCCAGCAGCTTGTCCTCGGCAGGGTTGGGCGAAGAGACCCAGTACTTC. Amino acid sequence: CASSLSSAGLGEETQYF.

This clonotype showed up many times. J is TRBJ2-1 and V is TRBV20-1; the match to TRBD2 covers 9 bases. Germline CDR1 is DFQATT and CDR2 is SNEGSKA (reference sequence). The CDR3 sequence is 15 residues long. J lost 4 bases, V lost 7 bases, and 11 bases had no gene match. CDR3 nucleotide sequence: TGCAGTGTAGGGCGGGGGGGCCCCCTTTACAATGAGCAGTTCTTC. This codes for CSVGRGGPLYNEQFF.

The table lists this clonotype with many counts. CDR3 protein: CASSMPSTGELFF. DNA for the CDR3: TGTGCCAGCAGCATGCCTAGCACCGGGGAGCTGTTTTTT. The chain uses TRBV6-6 and TRBJ2-2; no clear D gene. There are 13 residues in the CDR3. Trimming shortened V by 6 bases and J by 4 bases, and 9 bases separated the two germline ends. Germline CDR1 is MNHNY and CDR2 is SVGAGI (reference sequence).

This clonotype came up many times. V usage is TRBV6-5 and J usage is TRBJ2-7; 11 nucleotides agree with TRBD2. The CDR3 is 14 residues long. The V gene end was trimmed by 6 bases and the J gene end by 4 bases; junction bases not matched to a gene: 5. Per the germline V gene, CDR1 is MNHEY and CDR2 is SVGAGI. CDR3 loop: CASRDSGGAYEQYF. The DNA for the CDR3 is TGTGCCAGCAGAGATAGCGGGGGGGCGTACGAGCAGTACTTC.

This clonotype was seen ten or more times. The chain uses TRBV3-1 and TRBJ1-1, with 8 positions matching TRBD1. J was trimmed by 4 bases and V by 4 bases; bases with no gene match: 8. The CDR3 loop spans 15 amino acids. Germline V lookup: CDR1 LGHDT, CDR2 YNNKEL (reference sequence). The CDR3 DNA reads as TGTGCCAGCAGCCCCTTAGTAACAGGGGGCACTGAAGCTTTCTTT. Protein product: CASSPLVTGGTEAFF.

This clonotype was seen repeatedly, ten times or more. This CDR3 reads CASSWGRGAMNTEAFF. CDR3 DNA sequence: TGTGCCAGCAGTTGGGGCAGGGGGGCCATGAACACTGAAGCTTTCTTT. The chain couples TRBV12-3 or TRBV12-4 to TRBJ1-1; 7 bases are shared with TRBD1. The CDR3 is made up of 16 amino acids. J was trimmed by 0 bases and V by 4 bases; bases with no gene match: 8.

This clonotype was seen repeatedly, ten times or more. This rearrangement joins TRBV5-6 to TRBJ1-1; D not certain. V shed 0 bases and J shed 7 bases, with 7 bases lying between them. From germline, CDR1 is SGHDT and CDR2 YYEEEE. CDR3 size: 12 residues. The CDR3 here is CASSLVGIEAFF. For the CDR3, the DNA is TGTGCCAGCAGCTTGGTTGGTATTGAAGCTTTCTTT. Based on the CDR3 plus reference TRBV5-6 and TRBJ1-1, the full variable domain is DAGVTQSPTHLIKTRGQQVTLRCSPKSGHDTVSWYQQALGQGPQFIFQYYEEEERQRGNFPDRFSGHQFPNYSSELNVNALLLGDSALYLCASSLVGIEAFFGQGTRLTVV.

This clonotype was seen at least ten times. V and J are TRBV20-1 and TRBJ2-6; D remains ambiguous. The length of the CDR3 is 13 residues. CDR1 DFQATT and CDR2 SNEGSKA come from the germline V gene (reference sequence). V lost 3 bases and J 4 bases, leaving 7 bases between the germline ends. CDR3 DNA sequence: TGCAGTGCTAGGGGTCTGGGGGCCAACGTCCTGACTTTC. It specifies CSARGLGANVLTF.

This clonotype was recorded at least ten times. V is TRBV19 and J is TRBJ2-3; 11 nucleotides line up with TRBD2. Germline lookup yields CDR1 LNHDA and CDR2 SQIVND (reference sequence). The ends lost 5 bases at V and 2 bases at J; junction bases unmatched: 6. The CDR3 spans 16 residues. CDR3 sequence (DNA): TGTGCCAGTAGTGTACTAGCGGGGGCGAACACAGATACGCAGTATTTT. Translation: CASSVLAGANTDTQYF.

Ten or more counts support this clonotype. The chain links TRBV20-1 to TRBJ1-5; no definite D call. This CDR3 is built from 12 residues. The V gene lost 0 bases and the J gene lost 7 bases, with 7 bases spanning the gap. CDR1 and CDR2 from the germline V gene are DFQATT and SNEGSKA (reference sequence). Here the CDR3 reads CSARDRRQPQHF. In DNA, the CDR3 is TGCAGTGCTAGAGATCGCAGGCAGCCCCAGCATTTT.

In its sample, this clonotype was seen many times. The gene calls are TRBV6-5 and TRBJ2-4, with 11 bases that match TRBD1. Germline assignment: CDR1 MNHEY and CDR2 SVGAGI. The V and J ends lost 5 bases and 3 bases, in that order; junction bases with no gene match: 6. The CDR3 extends over 16 amino acids. The DNA for the CDR3 is TGTGCCAGCAGTGCCCTTGGGACAGGGGGCAAAAACATTCAGTACTTC. Protein product: CASSALGTGGKNIQYF.

This clonotype was found many times. The V call is TRBV10-3, the J call TRBJ2-1; D is perhaps TRBD1 (6 bases). CDR1 and CDR2 (germline): ENHRY, SYGVKD. The CDR3 covers 13 residues. Trimming took off 5 bases at V and 5 bases at J, with 10 bases between the two ends. The CDR3 nucleotides are TGTGCCATCAGTTCCTACAGGGACAATGAGCAGTTCTTC. Amino acid sequence: CAISSYRDNEQFF.